This TCR beta chain was identified during a study of cytomegalovirus exposure and HLA in healthy donors. The junction had 13 bases not matched to a gene; V was cut back by 9 bases and J by 5 bases. The CDR3 totals 15 residues. CDR1 MNHNS and CDR2 SASEGT come from the germline V gene. A multiplex PCR was run with 60 Vbeta primers and 13 Jbeta primers. Sequenced by immunoSEQ multiplex PCR; TCRdb stores in-frame clones only, minus some. The sample carries some 150,000 clones, roughly 75% recorded once. The sequence was obtained from a man aged 35-49 years in good health and CMV-seronegative. The sample consisted of PBMCs. The J gene is TRBJ2-7, the V gene TRBV6-1; 10 bases line up with TRBD2. The CDR3 DNA reads as TGTGCCAGTTGCTCATTAAGCGGGGGGGCCCACGAGCAGTACTTC. This translates into CASCSLSGGAHEQYF.